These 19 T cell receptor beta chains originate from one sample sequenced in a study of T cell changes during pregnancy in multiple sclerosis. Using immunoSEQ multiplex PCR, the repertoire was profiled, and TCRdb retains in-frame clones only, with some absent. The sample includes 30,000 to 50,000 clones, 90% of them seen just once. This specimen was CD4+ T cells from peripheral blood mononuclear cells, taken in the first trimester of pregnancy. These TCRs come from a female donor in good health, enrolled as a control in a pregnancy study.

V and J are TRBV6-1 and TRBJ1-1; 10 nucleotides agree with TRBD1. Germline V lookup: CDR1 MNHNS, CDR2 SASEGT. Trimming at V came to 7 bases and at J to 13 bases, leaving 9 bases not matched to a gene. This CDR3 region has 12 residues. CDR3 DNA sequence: TGTGCCAGCAAACCGGGACAGGGGCTTTTTTTCTTT. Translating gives CASKPGQGLFFF.

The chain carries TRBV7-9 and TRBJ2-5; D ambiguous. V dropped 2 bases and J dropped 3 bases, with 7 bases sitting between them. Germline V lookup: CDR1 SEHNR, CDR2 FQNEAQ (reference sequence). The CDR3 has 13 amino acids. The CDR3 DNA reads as TGTGCCAGCAGCTTATTTCAGAAAGAGACCCAGTACTTC. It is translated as CASSLFQKETQYF.

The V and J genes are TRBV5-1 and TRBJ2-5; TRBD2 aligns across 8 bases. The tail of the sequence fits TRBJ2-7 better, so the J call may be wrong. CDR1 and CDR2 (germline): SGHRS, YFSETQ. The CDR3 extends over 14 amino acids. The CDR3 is CASSAGTRAYEQYF. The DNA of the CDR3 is TGCGCCAGCAGCGCCGGGACTAGAGCCTACGAGCAGTACTTC.

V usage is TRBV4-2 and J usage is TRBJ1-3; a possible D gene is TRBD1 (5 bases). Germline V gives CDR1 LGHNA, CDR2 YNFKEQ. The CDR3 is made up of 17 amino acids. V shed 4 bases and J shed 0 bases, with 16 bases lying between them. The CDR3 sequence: CASSREGRGGSGNTIYF. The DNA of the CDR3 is TGTGCCAGCAGCCGCGAGGGGAGGGGAGGCTCTGGAAACACCATATATTTT.

The chain's CDR3 is CASSQSRGEQETQYF. DNA of the CDR3: TGTGCCAGCAGCCAAAGCAGGGGGGAGCAAGAGACCCAGTACTTC. V and J are TRBV7-9 and TRBJ2-5, with D possibly being TRBD1 (7 bases). V gave up 5 bases and J gave up 2 bases, with 15 bases separating them. CDR3 length: 15 residues. Per the germline V gene, CDR1 is SEHNR and CDR2 is FQNEAQ (reference sequence). Looking up the rest from reference TRBV7-9 and TRBJ2-5 gives the full variable domain: DTGVSQNPRHKITKRGQNVTFRCDPISEHNRLYWYRQTLGQGPEFLTYFQNEAQLEKSRLLSDRFSAERPKGSFSTLEIQRTEQGDSAMYLCASSQSRGEQETQYFGPGTRLLVL.

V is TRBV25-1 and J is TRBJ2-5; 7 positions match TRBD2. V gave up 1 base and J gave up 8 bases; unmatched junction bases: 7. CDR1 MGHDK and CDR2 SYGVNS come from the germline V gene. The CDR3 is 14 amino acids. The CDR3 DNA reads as TGTGCCAGCAGTGAATCGGGGGGTTCTGAAACCCAGTACTTC. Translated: CASSESGGSETQYF. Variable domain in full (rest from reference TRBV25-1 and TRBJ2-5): EADIYQTPRYLVIGTGKKITLECSQTMGHDKMYWYQQDPGMELHLIHYSYGVNSTEKGDLSSESTVSRIRTEHFPLTLESARPSHTSQYLCASSESGGSETQYFGPGTRLLVL.

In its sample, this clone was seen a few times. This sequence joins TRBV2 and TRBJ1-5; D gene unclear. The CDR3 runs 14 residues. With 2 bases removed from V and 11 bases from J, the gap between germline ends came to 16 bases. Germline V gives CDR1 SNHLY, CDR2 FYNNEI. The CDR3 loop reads CASSESPGGGAQHF. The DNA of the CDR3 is TGTGCCAGCAGTGAATCGCCCGGTGGCGGAGCCCAGCATTTT.

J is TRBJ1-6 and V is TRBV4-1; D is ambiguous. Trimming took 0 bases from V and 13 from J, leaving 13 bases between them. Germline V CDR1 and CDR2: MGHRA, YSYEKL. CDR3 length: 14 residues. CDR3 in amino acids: CASSQETYTGPLHF. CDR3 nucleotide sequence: TGCGCCAGCAGCCAAGAGACATATACTGGGCCCCTCCACTTT.

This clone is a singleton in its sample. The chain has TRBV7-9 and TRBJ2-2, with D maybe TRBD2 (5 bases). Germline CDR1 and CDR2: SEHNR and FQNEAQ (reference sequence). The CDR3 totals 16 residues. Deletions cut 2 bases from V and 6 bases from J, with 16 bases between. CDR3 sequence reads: CASSLFYPSTAGELFF. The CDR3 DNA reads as TGTGCCAGCAGCTTATTTTATCCTAGCACGGCCGGGGAGCTGTTTTTT.

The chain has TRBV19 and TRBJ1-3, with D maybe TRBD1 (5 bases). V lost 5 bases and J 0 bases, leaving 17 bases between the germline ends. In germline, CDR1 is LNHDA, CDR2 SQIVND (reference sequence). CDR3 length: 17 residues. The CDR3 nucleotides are TGTGCCAGTAGTTCTGACAGTTCTTACTACTCTGGAAACACCATATATTTT. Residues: CASSSDSSYYSGNTIYF. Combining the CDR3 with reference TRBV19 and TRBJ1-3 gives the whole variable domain DGGITQSPKYLFRKEGQNVTLSCEQNLNHDAMYWYRQDPGQGLRLIYYSQIVNDFQKGDIAEGYSVSREKKESFPLTVTSAQKNPTAFYLCASSSDSSYYSGNTIYFGEGSWLTVV.

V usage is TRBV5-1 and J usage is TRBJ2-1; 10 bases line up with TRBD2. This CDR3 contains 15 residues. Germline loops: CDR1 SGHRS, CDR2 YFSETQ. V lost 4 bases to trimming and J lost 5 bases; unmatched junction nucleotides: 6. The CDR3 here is CASSDLAGADNEQFF. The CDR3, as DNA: TGCGCCAGCAGCGACCTAGCGGGGGCCGACAATGAGCAGTTCTTC.

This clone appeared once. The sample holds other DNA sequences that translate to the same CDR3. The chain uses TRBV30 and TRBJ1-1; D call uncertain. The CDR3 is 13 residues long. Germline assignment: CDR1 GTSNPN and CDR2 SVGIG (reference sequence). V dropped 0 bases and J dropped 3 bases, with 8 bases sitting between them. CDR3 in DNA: TGTGCCTGGAGTGTACGCGGGGACACTGAAGCTTTCTTT. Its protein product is CAWSVRGDTEAFF. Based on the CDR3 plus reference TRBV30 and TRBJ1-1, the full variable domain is SQTIHQWPATLVQPVGSPLSLECTVEGTSNPNLYWYRQAAGRGLQLLFYSVGIGQISSEVPQNLSASRPQDRQFILSSKKLLLSDSGFYLCAWSVRGDTEAFFGQGTRLTVV.

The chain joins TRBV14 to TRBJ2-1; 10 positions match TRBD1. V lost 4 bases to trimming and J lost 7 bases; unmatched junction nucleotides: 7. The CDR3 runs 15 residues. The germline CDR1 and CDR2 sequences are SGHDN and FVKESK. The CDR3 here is CASSLTGGFLNEQFF. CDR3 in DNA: TGTGCCAGCAGCCTGACAGGGGGCTTTTTGAATGAGCAGTTCTTC.

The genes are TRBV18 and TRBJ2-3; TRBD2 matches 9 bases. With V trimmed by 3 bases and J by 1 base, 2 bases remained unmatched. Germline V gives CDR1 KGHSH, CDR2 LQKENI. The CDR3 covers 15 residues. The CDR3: CASSPKRGGTDTQYF. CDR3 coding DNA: TGTGCCAGCTCACCCAAGCGGGGGGGCACAGATACGCAGTATTTT.

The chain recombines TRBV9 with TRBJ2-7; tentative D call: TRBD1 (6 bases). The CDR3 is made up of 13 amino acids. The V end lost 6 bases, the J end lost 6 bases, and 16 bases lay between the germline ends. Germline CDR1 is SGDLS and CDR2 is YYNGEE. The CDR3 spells CASNRDTKSEQYF. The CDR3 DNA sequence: TGTGCCAGCAACCGGGACACGAAGAGCGAGCAGTACTTC.

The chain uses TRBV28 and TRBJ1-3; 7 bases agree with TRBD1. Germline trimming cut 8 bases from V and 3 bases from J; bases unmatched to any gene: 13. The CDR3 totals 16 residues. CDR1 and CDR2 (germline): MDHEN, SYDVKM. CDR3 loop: CASGGGSSFRGNTIYF. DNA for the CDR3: TGTGCCAGCGGAGGGGGCTCGTCTTTTCGTGGAAACACCATATATTTT.

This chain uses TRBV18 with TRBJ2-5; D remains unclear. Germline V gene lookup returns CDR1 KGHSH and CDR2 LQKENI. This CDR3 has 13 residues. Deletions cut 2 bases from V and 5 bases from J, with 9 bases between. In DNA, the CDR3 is TGTGCCAGCTCACCAATTAATCGGGAGACCCAGTACTTC. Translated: CASSPINRETQYF.

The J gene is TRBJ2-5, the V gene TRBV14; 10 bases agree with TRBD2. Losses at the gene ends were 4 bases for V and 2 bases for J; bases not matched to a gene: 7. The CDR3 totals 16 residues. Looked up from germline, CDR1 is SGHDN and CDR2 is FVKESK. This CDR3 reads CASSPGQLAGQETQYF. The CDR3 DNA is TGTGCCAGCAGCCCCGGCCAACTAGCGGGACAAGAGACCCAGTACTTC.

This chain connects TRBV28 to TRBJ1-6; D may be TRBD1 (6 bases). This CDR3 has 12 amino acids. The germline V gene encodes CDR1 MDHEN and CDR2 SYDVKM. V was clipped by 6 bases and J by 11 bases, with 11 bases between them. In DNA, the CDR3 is TGTGCCAGCAGGGGGGCTAGAGCACCCCTCCACTTT. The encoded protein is CASRGARAPLHF.